The 27 T cell receptor beta chains below come from one sample, sequenced in a study of T cell responses to AZD1222 COVID-19 vaccine. Sequencing was performed with immunoSEQ multiplex PCR; in TCRdb, only in-frame clones are kept and a portion is missing. The table lists about 140,000 clones, roughly 90% of them singletons. Material: peripheral blood, obtained on day 0 of AZD1222 vaccination. These TCRs come from an adult in good health.

This chain connects TRBV19 to TRBJ1-5; possible D gene TRBD1, 5 bases. The CDR3 covers 14 residues. Germline CDR1 reads LNHDA; CDR2 reads SQIVND (reference sequence). The V end was cut by 5 bases, the J end by 4 bases, with 12 bases between. The CDR3, as DNA: TGTGCCAGTAGTGGGGGACGGCCGAATCAGCCCCAGCATTTT. Protein: CASSGGRPNQPQHF.

This clone was recorded only once. V and J are TRBV4-3 and TRBJ2-7, with D uncertain. CDR3 size: 14 residues. Germline CDR1 reads LGHNA; CDR2 reads YSLEER. Trimming shortened V by 1 base and J by 2 bases, and 9 bases separated the two germline ends. CDR3 bases: TGCGCCAGCAGCCAAGGATTTGGTGCCTACGAGCAGTACTTC. It yields the protein CASSQGFGAYEQYF.

This clone was detected only once. The chain uses TRBV28 and TRBJ1-6; D gene unclear. The ends were cut back, 10 bases at V and 6 bases at J, with 7 bases in the middle. Germline V gene lookup returns CDR1 MDHEN and CDR2 SYDVKM. The CDR3 is made up of 11 amino acids. Written as DNA, the CDR3 is TGTGCCACGGACTCTAATTCACCCCTCCACTTT. Translating gives CATDSNSPLHF. Complete variable domain (other parts from reference TRBV28 and TRBJ1-6): DVKVTQSSRYLVKRTGEKVFLECVQDMDHENMFWYRQDPGLGLRLIYFSYDVKMKEKGDIPEGYSVSREKKERFSLILESASTNQTSMYLCATDSNSPLHFGNGTRLTVT.

The chain is built from TRBV7-2 and TRBJ2-6; 7 bases match TRBD1. Germline V gene lookup returns CDR1 SGHTA and CDR2 FQGNSA. The CDR3 is 19 amino acids. V lost 7 bases to trimming and J lost 0 bases; unmatched junction nucleotides: 15. The CDR3 DNA is TGTGCCAGCACCCGGGTTTTTGACAGGGCGTTCTCTGGGGCCAACGTCCTGACTTTC. Translation gives CASTRVFDRAFSGANVLTF.

The CDR3: CASSPETSGGAIYEQYF. CDR3 bases: TGTGCCAGCAGCCCGGAGACTAGCGGGGGGGCAATCTACGAGCAGTACTTC. The rearrangement links TRBV5-8 to TRBJ2-7, with TRBD2 matching over 14 bases. Germline V gene lookup returns CDR1 SGHTS and CDR2 YDEGEE. The CDR3 covers 17 residues. V gave up 4 bases and J gave up 3 bases; unmatched junction bases: 9.

V usage is TRBV30 and J usage is TRBJ2-1; possible D gene TRBD1, 5 bases. Trimming took off 3 bases at V and 10 bases at J, with 22 bases between the two ends. The V gene's germline CDR1 is GTSNPN and CDR2 SVGIG (reference sequence). The CDR3 consists of 15 residues. CDR3 protein: CAWSRSGLDNDEQFF. CDR3 DNA: TGTGCCTGGAGCCGATCCGGGCTGGACAATGACGAGCAGTTCTTC.

The chain employs TRBV9 and TRBJ1-2; possible D gene TRBD1, 5 bases. Trimming took 2 bases from V and 2 from J, leaving 13 bases between them. This CDR3 has 15 residues. Germline V gives CDR1 SGDLS, CDR2 YYNGEE. The CDR3 DNA sequence: TGTGCCAGCAGCGTCACCGGGACGGGAAACTATGGCTACACCTTC. This codes for CASSVTGTGNYGYTF.

The chain employs TRBV19 and TRBJ1-6; D gene unclear. The CDR3 is 15 residues long. CDR1 LNHDA and CDR2 SQIVND come from the germline V gene (reference sequence). The ends were cut back, 10 bases at V and 0 bases at J, with 13 bases in the middle. This CDR3 is CATLRPSSYNSPLHF. The CDR3 DNA sequence: TGTGCCACCCTTAGGCCTAGCTCCTATAATTCACCCCTCCACTTT.

This rearrangement joins TRBV6-6 to TRBJ2-3, with D perhaps assigned TRBD1 or TRBD2 (6 bases each). With 2 bases removed from V and 4 bases from J, the gap between germline ends came to 13 bases. CDR1 MNHNY and CDR2 SVGAGI come from the germline V gene (reference sequence). This CDR3 comprises 15 residues. For the CDR3, the DNA is TGTGCCAGCAGTTACGAGCGGGCAGGGGCAGATACGCAGTATTTT. The encoded protein is CASSYERAGADTQYF.

The V and J genes are TRBV19 and TRBJ2-1; 7 bases are shared with TRBD2. The CDR3 length is 16 residues. Germline lookup yields CDR1 LNHDA and CDR2 SQIVND (reference sequence). J gave up 5 bases and V 6 bases, and 13 bases lay outside the gene matches. The CDR3, as DNA: TGTGCCAGTAGCTCAATAGGGGAGGGCCTCCACAATGAGCAGTTCTTC. This codes for CASSSIGEGLHNEQFF.

The V and J genes are TRBV6-2 or TRBV6-3 and TRBJ2-2; 7 nucleotides agree with TRBD2. The CDR3 runs 15 residues. V was clipped by 2 bases and J by 2 bases; unmatched bases: 2. Germline V gene data show CDR1 as MNHEY and CDR2 as SVGEGT. CDR3 DNA sequence: TGTGCCAGCAGTTACGGGGGGGGAAACACCGGGGAGCTGTTTTTT. Translated: CASSYGGGNTGELFF.

The chain employs TRBV18 and TRBJ1-4; no clear D gene. There are 15 residues in the CDR3. Germline assignment: CDR1 KGHSH and CDR2 LQKENI. Trimming stripped 4 bases from V and 5 bases from J, with 14 bases between. CDR3 sequence (DNA): TGTGCCAGCTCACTCGGGAAGGGAAGAAATGAAAAACTGTTTTTT. Residues: CASSLGKGRNEKLFF.

The chain links TRBV7-3 to TRBJ1-1; D unresolved. With 5 bases removed from V and 0 bases from J, the gap between germline ends came to 7 bases. The CDR3 runs to 13 residues. CDR1 and CDR2 from the germline V gene are SGHTA and FQGTGA. The CDR3 loop is CASSRALNTEAFF. The DNA for the CDR3 is TGTGCCAGCAGCCGGGCCCTGAACACTGAAGCTTTCTTT. The whole variable domain, filled in from reference TRBV7-3 and TRBJ1-1, reads GAGVSQTPSNKVTEKGKYVELRCDPISGHTALYWYRQSLGQGPEFLIYFQGTGAADDSGLPNDRFFAVRPEGSVSTLKIQRTERGDSAVYLCASSRALNTEAFFGQGTRLTVV.

The rearrangement links TRBV7-2 to TRBJ2-7; D is perhaps TRBD1 or TRBD2 (6 bases each). The CDR3 sequence is 15 residues long. Germline V gene data show CDR1 as SGHTA and CDR2 as FQGNSA. Trimming removed 5 bases at V and 5 bases at J, with 19 bases between. This chain's CDR3 is CASSPQRGALHEQYF. As DNA, the CDR3 is TGTGCCAGCAGCCCCCAAAGGGGGGCCCTCCACGAGCAGTACTTC.

This clone occurred once. This sequence joins TRBV4-2 and TRBJ1-5; D is possibly TRBD1 (6 bases). V lost 0 bases, J lost 3 bases, and 12 bases lay in between. The CDR3 is made up of 16 amino acids. Germline CDR1 reads LGHNA; CDR2 reads YNFKEQ. CDR3: CASSQDTTGFNQPQHF. CDR3 nucleotides: TGTGCCAGCAGCCAAGATACCACAGGGTTCAATCAGCCCCAGCATTTT.

V gene TRBV4-1 combines with J gene TRBJ1-2; D uncertain. Germline V lookup: CDR1 MGHRA, CDR2 YSYEKL. CDR3 length: 13 residues. With 3 bases removed from V and 7 bases from J, the gap between germline ends came to 12 bases. The CDR3 bases are TGCGCCAGCAGCCAGAGTGGGTTGGGTGGCTACACCTTC. Translation gives CASSQSGLGGYTF.

The genes are TRBV2 and TRBJ2-3, with D perhaps TRBD2 (6 bases). The V end was cut by 5 bases, the J end by 2 bases, with 14 bases between. The CDR3 has 15 residues. In germline, CDR1 is SNHLY, CDR2 FYNNEI. CDR3 nucleotide sequence: TGTGCCAGCAGTATAGCGGTGACCCCCACAGATACGCAGTATTTT. This translates into CASSIAVTPTDTQYF.

V usage is TRBV28 and J usage is TRBJ1-1; unclear D gene. Per germline, CDR1 MDHEN and CDR2 SYDVKM. The CDR3 spans 15 residues. Trimming pared 5 bases from V and 10 bases from J, leaving 23 bases between. The CDR3 reads CASSPLMSEGRGAFF. The DNA for the CDR3 is TGTGCCAGCAGTCCCCTTATGTCAGAAGGGCGTGGAGCTTTCTTT.

This clone was observed a single time. The rearrangement uses TRBV5-1 and TRBJ1-3; no definite D call. Germline values: CDR1 SGHRS, CDR2 YFSETQ. The CDR3 totals 14 residues. Trimming took off 2 bases at V and 5 bases at J, with 11 bases between the two ends. The CDR3 loop reads CASSFSLERNTIYF. CDR3 nucleotide sequence: TGCGCCAGCAGCTTTAGCCTCGAGAGAAACACCATATATTTT.

J is TRBJ2-5 and V is TRBV15, with a possible D match to TRBD2 (6 bases). Germline assignment: CDR1 LNHNV and CDR2 YYDKDF (reference sequence). This CDR3 has 14 residues. V lost 7 bases and J 5 bases, leaving 17 bases between the germline ends. CDR3 amino acids: CATTWGRINETQYF. The CDR3 DNA is TGTGCCACCACTTGGGGGAGGATTAACGAGACCCAGTACTTC.

This clone was seen only a few times. V and J are TRBV29-1 and TRBJ2-7, with TRBD2 matching over 10 bases. Germline V lookup: CDR1 SQVTM, CDR2 ANQGSEA. The trim removed 3 bases at V and 0 bases at J, leaving 2 bases unmatched. This CDR3 spans 14 amino acids. CDR3 in amino acids: CSVDSSGGSYEQYF. The CDR3 nucleotides are TGCAGCGTTGATTCTAGCGGGGGCTCCTACGAGCAGTACTTC.

This chain links TRBV5-1 with TRBJ2-2; 12 positions match TRBD2. CDR3 size: 18 residues. CDR1 and CDR2 from the germline V gene are SGHRS and YFSETQ. The trim removed 4 bases at V and 0 bases at J, leaving 7 bases unmatched. Written as DNA, the CDR3 is TGCGCCAGCAGCCAATTAGGACTAGCGGGAACGAACACCGGGGAGCTGTTTTTT. Amino acids: CASSQLGLAGTNTGELFF.

This chain links TRBV5-1 with TRBJ2-7; 8 bases align to TRBD1. There are 15 residues in the CDR3. J was trimmed by 4 bases and V by 4 bases; bases with no gene match: 10. Per germline, CDR1 SGHRS and CDR2 YFSETQ. The CDR3 loop reads CASSRPGQAIYEQYF. CDR3 sequence (DNA): TGCGCCAGCAGCAGGCCGGGACAGGCCATATACGAGCAGTACTTC.

The chain employs TRBV5-1 and TRBJ1-1; the match to TRBD1 covers 12 bases. Trimming took 3 bases from V and 5 from J; bases not matched to a gene: 14. The CDR3 loop spans 18 amino acids. From germline, CDR1 is SGHRS and CDR2 YFSETQ. CDR3 DNA: TGCGCCAGCAGCTCATCACCCACTCTGGGACAGGGGGCGACTGAAGCTTTCTTT. This translates into CASSSSPTLGQGATEAFF.

J is TRBJ2-7 and V is TRBV28; 8 bases map to TRBD1. This CDR3 contains 14 residues. V dropped 2 bases and J dropped 2; count of bases not matched to a gene: 2. Germline CDR1 MDHEN, CDR2 SYDVKM. The CDR3 DNA reads TGTGCCAGCAGTTTACGACAGGGGACCTACGAGCAGTACTTC. Translating gives CASSLRQGTYEQYF.

The chain carries TRBV6-5 and TRBJ1-5, with 7 bases matching TRBD1. The CDR3 runs 14 residues. With 6 bases clipped from V and 6 bases from J, the junction kept 8 bases outside the gene matches. Germline-derived CDR1 and CDR2 are MNHEY and SVGAGI. CDR3 protein: CASSTGEGSQPQHF. CDR3 nucleotides: TGTGCCAGCAGCACAGGGGAGGGAAGTCAGCCCCAGCATTTT.

The J gene is TRBJ1-1, the V gene TRBV4-3, with 7 bases matching TRBD1. This CDR3 is built from 15 residues. Germline assignment: CDR1 LGHNA and CDR2 YSLEER. The V and J ends lost 3 bases and 4 bases, in that order; junction bases with no gene match: 8. CDR3 sequence: CASSQPGTAATEAFF. The CDR3 bases are TGCGCCAGCAGCCAGCCCGGGACAGCAGCCACTGAAGCTTTCTTT.